This TCR beta chain was identified during a study of blood T cell repertoires in COVID-19. Overall study: Spain, Italy and the United States supplied samples that represented acute and convalescent COVID-19. PBMCs, B-cell-depleted T cells, or T cells provided the cDNA or gDNA that made up the material.

Recruits, aged about 18 to 89 years, lived in about two dozen US areas. In assigning cohorts, the study relied on participant-reported clinical history. V was trimmed by 0 bases and J by 0 bases, leaving 4 bases between them. The CDR3 spans 14 residues. Germline V gene lookup returns CDR1 SGHTS and CDR2 YDEGEE. Produced via immunoSEQ multiplex PCR; TCRdb's table is partial and in-frame only. The table shows roughly 290,000 clones, with about 89% occurring only once. The sequenced sample consisted of PBMCs or T cells enriched from blood (not recorded which). This sequence originates from a woman aged 40 to 55 who had recovered from COVID-19. This chain connects TRBV5-8 to TRBJ1-3; unclear D gene. The CDR3 region is CASSLGGSGNTIYF. CDR3 nucleotides: TGTGCCAGCAGCTTGGGCGGCTCTGGAAACACCATATATTTT.